These 2 T cell receptor beta chains were all obtained from the same sample, sequenced in a study of T cell responses to AZD1222 COVID-19 vaccine. The protocol was immunoSEQ multiplex PCR, while the TCRdb copy is restricted to in-frame clones and leaves out a portion. The sample lists around 140,000 clones; approximately 88% were seen once. Sample: peripheral blood, taken 28 days after the second dose of the MenACWY control vaccine. These receptors were collected from an adult who received the MenACWY meningococcal vaccine as a control.

The chain employs TRBV19 and TRBJ2-7; the D gene could be TRBD1 or TRBD2 (5 bases each). CDR1 is LNHDA, CDR2 SQIVND, per germline (reference sequence). The V and J ends lost 7 bases and 3 bases respectively, with 13 bases between them. The CDR3 is 13 residues long. CDR3 in DNA: TGTGCCAGTATGGGACCGATGGACTACGAGCAGTACTTC. Translated: CASMGPMDYEQYF.

The chain has TRBV7-9 and TRBJ2-2; D remains ambiguous. CDR3 length: 15 amino acids. Deletions cut 1 base from V and 4 bases from J, with 10 bases between. Germline V gives CDR1 SEHNR, CDR2 FQNEAQ (reference sequence). The CDR3 bases are TGTGCCAGCAGCTTAGACCTGGGATCCACCGGGGAGCTGTTTTTT. Its translation is CASSLDLGSTGELFF.